This record covers a single T cell receptor beta chain. The target of this receptor is not known. No base quality information exists; no much larger clone differs at one position. Counted from cysteine to phenylalanine, this CDR3 has 12 amino acids. Left in the record is the CDR3 DNA by itself, 36 bases read in frame from the first base. Trimming removed 5 bases from V and 9 bases from J; the gene matches leave 5 bases unexplained. For CDR1 and CDR2, the germline V gene (reference sequence) lists LNHDA and SQIVND. The immunoSEQ Assay was used to sequence TCRbeta CDR3 regions. After extraction, genomic DNA underwent amplification by bias-controlled multiplex PCR, followed by high-throughput sequencing. Turning to the authors' computational methods: To quantify the absolute abundance of every unique TCRbeta CDR3 region, sequences were collapsed and filtered. T cell fraction was estimated by normalizing TCRbeta template counts to usable DNA, with usable DNA measured through amplification of reference genes found in all nucleated cells. Repertoire TCRs were annotated as SARS-CoV-2-specific by exact matching of V gene, CDR3 amino acid sequence and J gene to a known reactive TCR set. The reference SARS-CoV-2 TCR set came from MIRA and was filtered for enrichment in COVID-19-positive ImmuneCODE repertoires, removing public or cross-reactive TCRs. Based on the MIRA antigens, annotated TCRs were further analysed at the level of specific ORF or position within ORF. Breadth was defined as the number of annotated unique rearrangements divided by the total number of unique productive rearrangements, and depth was defined as the summed frequency of the annotated unique rearrangements. TCR breadth was compared between groups using two-sided Wilcoxon rank-sum tests. The table comes from immuneACCESS by way of TCRdb, which keeps in-frame sequences with V and J called. Part of the clones is missing from these tables; in studies checked, under half for an unresolved V gene and the rest for unknown reasons. V and J calls and clone size are those listed in that table; D and trimming were worked out from the DNA. The sample contains approximately 250,000 clones, roughly nine tenths of them found a single time. The ten largest clonotypes hold less than 3.5% of the sample.

This record comes from a study of Ad26.COV2.S vaccination and SARS-CoV-2 variants (dated by TCRdb to the early 2020s). The study in broad terms: Vaccine-arm donors came from COV1001, a multicentre, randomized, double-blind, placebo-controlled phase I-IIa trial of Ad26.COV2.S in healthy adults. Ad26.COV2.S was administered intramuscularly at a dose of 5x10^10 or 1x10^11 viral particles, either as one shot or as two shots given 56 days apart. TCRbeta repertoire sequencing was used to assess the specificity and breadth of SARS-CoV-2-reactive T cell receptors after Ad26.COV2.S vaccination. A total of approximately 32 samples were included in the TCR-sequenced set, comprising around 19 Ad26.COV2.S vaccine recipients, 5 placebo recipients and 8 SARS-CoV-2 convalescent individuals. Trial participants were randomized into five groups of five, in which low-dose or high-dose Ad26.COV2.S was given once or twice, or placebo was given on both occasions. Blinding of investigators to trial group allocation was maintained during experiments and outcome assessment. Study-level results and caveats: Non-spike TCR breadth was comparable between vaccine and placebo recipients, consistent with the vaccine containing only spike. Compared with placebo recipients, Ad26.COV2.S recipients showed higher spike-specific TCR breadth (P = 0.0014). The authors noted that total T cell responses may have been underestimated by the TCR breadth and depth analyses. The study was not powered to compare responses between vaccine doses or regimens. Substantial breadth of spike-specific CD8+ and CD4+ T cell responses was reported after vaccination.

The treatment or condition label, as the study defines it: about 20 received Ad26.COV2.S at low or high dose, single or two shots; roughly five received placebo; per-sample allocation not given. Repertoires of vaccine and placebo recipients were sequenced from samples taken on day 63 after the first injection. Cohort 1b enrolled around 23 adults aged 18-55 years at a single site in Boston, USA, between 29 July and 7 August 2020. Ad26.COV2.S consisted of a replication-incompetent adenovirus type 26 vector by which a prefusion-stabilized SARS-CoV-2 spike protein from the original Wuhan strain was expressed.

This receptor was taken from a person aged 18 to 59 who received the Ad26.COV2.S COVID-19 vaccine or a placebo. The chain joins TRBV19 to TRBJ2-5, with 8 bases aligning to TRBD2. This material consisted of peripheral blood, taken in a trial of Ad26.COV2.S vaccine versus placebo. The nucleotide sequence is TGTGCCAGTAGTGAGACGGGGGGGGCCCAGTACTTC. This sequence encodes CASSETGGAQYF.